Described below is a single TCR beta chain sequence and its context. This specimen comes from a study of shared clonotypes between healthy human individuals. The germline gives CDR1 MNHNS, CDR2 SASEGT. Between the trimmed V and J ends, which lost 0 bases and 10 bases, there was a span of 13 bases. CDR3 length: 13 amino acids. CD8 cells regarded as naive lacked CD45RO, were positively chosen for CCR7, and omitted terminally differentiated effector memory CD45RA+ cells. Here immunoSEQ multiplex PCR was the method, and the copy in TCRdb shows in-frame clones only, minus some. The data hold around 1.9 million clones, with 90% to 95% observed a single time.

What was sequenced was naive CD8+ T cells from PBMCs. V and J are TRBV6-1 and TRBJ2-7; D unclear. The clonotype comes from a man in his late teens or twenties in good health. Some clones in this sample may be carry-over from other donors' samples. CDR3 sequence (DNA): TGTGCCAGCAGTGAAGCCGCTGCAAGGGATCAGTACTTC. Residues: CASSEAAARDQYF.